This T cell receptor (beta chain) was obtained from a study of CD8+ T cells in alopecia areata (dated by TCRdb to 2016 to 2019). Broadly, across the study: Treated patients were enrolled in an open-label pilot trial of oral tofacitinib, 5 to 10 mg twice daily, for moderate-to-severe alopecia areata. Patients received tofacitinib for 6 to 18 months and were then followed off drug for 6 months to check for delayed response and recurrence. For the treated patients, the SALT score, which quantifies what percentage of scalp surface area is affected, served as the measure of disease severity. To study T cell clonal expansion in alopecia areata, the researchers applied high-throughput TCRbeta sequencing to both the C3H/HeJ mouse model and human patients. Scalp tissue and sorted CD4+ and CD8+ peripheral blood T cells from patchy and totalis/universalis alopecia areata patients and from healthy controls were covered by human TCRbeta sequencing. Tofacitinib-treated patients had biopsies at baseline and at 4 and 24 weeks of treatment, with a later scalp biopsy in several patients. Scalp clonality was compared among normal scalp (n=4), patchy alopecia areata scalp (n=8), and alopecia totalis/universalis scalp (n=8). The RNA source kit depended on sample type: the PAXgene miRNA kit for fixed scalp, the miRNeasy kit for PBMCs, and the RNeasy kit for mouse skin. immunoSEQ multiplex PCR using 35 Vbeta forward primers and 13 Jbeta reverse primers was used to amplify TCRbeta CDR3 regions. Here is what the overall study found, with its caveats: During tofacitinib treatment, many expanded lesional clones remained in scalp and blood, and this persistence may partly explain relapse after treatment is stopped. TCR sequences shared between patients were less clear than in mice, possibly partly because of HLA diversity in the patient population. Compared with normal scalp, lesional scalp, particularly in alopecia totalis/universalis, had higher clonality and more expanded CD8+ clones, which suggests antigenic drive. Because the treated cohort was small and had just a single nonresponder, larger studies are needed to establish links between baseline CD8+ expansion and response. Unlike mouse skin, which is dominated by gammadelta T cells, normal human skin has resident alphabeta T cells that are also sequenced, and this complicates analysis of the scalp TCR repertoire. Scalp clonality and the number of expanded CD8+ clones among the top 100 scalp clones were significantly decreased by tofacitinib.

In the case of this clone: What antigen it recognizes has not been identified. Base qualities are not provided; no much larger clone lies one nucleotide away.

The meaning of the sample's time point label: around 4 weeks on oral tofacitinib. The treatment or condition label, read with the paper, signifies: oral pan-JAK inhibitor, 5-10 mg twice daily. From alopecia areata patients, peripheral blood was collected along with lesional scalp punch biopsies. PBMCs were isolated by density centrifugation and stained for CD3, CD4 and CD8, and CD4+ and CD8+ T cells were sorted on a FACSAria. The CDR3 goes from the cysteine to the phenylalanine over 13 residues. Only the CDR3 DNA is retained, 39 bases long and in frame from the first base. According to the germline V gene, CDR1 reads SGHRS and CDR2 reads YFSETQ. V gives up 0 bases and J gives up 6 bases, and the segment between their germline ends measures 9 bases. The method was the immunoSEQ multiplex PCR assay. RNA was extracted from all samples and reverse transcribed into cDNA as template for TCR sequencing. First-strand cDNA was synthesized with SuperScript III using a 2:1 mix of oligo-dT and random hexamers. Amplification bias was assessed with a synthetic immune receptor repertoire, and residual bias was removed computationally. The study's own analysis went as follows. Raw reads were preprocessed to remove errors, and CDR3 was defined by IMGT conventions from the conserved cysteine to phenylalanine. Clonality was computed by normalizing Shannon entropy by log2 of the number of productive unique TCRs and subtracting the result from 1. Whether each scalp clone was CD4 or CD8 was inferred by checking scalp TCRbeta sequences against the CD4 and CD8 repertoires from sorted blood. Held by TCRdb, this immuneACCESS table contains in-frame sequences only and omits some clones. Under half of the omission traces to an unresolved V gene where checked; the cause of the rest is unknown. D and trimming come from the DNA, and the V and J calls and clone size come from that table. A total of approximately 210,000 clones appear in this sample, 55% to 70% of them only once. Together, the top ten hold 4% to 4.5% of the sample.

This sequence originates from a human donor with alopecia areata. In this chain, TRBV5-1 is recombined with TRBJ1-1, and possibly TRBD1, on 5 matching bases. The sample was CD4+ T cells sorted from blood, taken at week 4, from a patient treated with tofacitinib. CDR3 loop: CASSLGGDPEAFF. The DNA is as follows: TGCGCCAGCAGCTTGGGCGGGGACCCTGAAGCTTTCTTT.